This T cell receptor beta chain stems from a study of Ad26.COV2.S vaccination and SARS-CoV-2 variants. Of note for this clone: Its matching antigen is unknown.

Libraries were prepared by immunoSEQ multiplex PCR; TCRdb keeps only in-frame clonotypes and omits some of them. Of fewer than 150,000 clones in the sample, approximately 90% are singletons; the top ten hold around 5%. Germline CDR1 is MDHEN and CDR2 is SYDVKM. The CDR3 covers 16 residues. The V end lost 5 bases, the J end lost 3 bases, and 16 bases lay between the germline ends. Findings of the study overall: CD8+ and CD4+ T cells specific for spike reportedly responded with substantial breadth after vaccination. Those who received the vaccine showed greater spike-specific TCR breadth than those given placebo.

The chain has TRBV28 and TRBJ2-2; D may be TRBD1 (6 bases). The sample consisted of peripheral blood, taken after recovery from COVID-19. This clonotype originated in a human donor who had recovered from COVID-19. The CDR3 DNA reads as TGTGCCAGCAGTCAACAGGGTTCGGGTGACACCGGGGAGCTGTTTTTT. It yields the protein CASSQQGSGDTGELFF.